The clone carrying this T cell receptor (beta chain) was seen just once. This sample was taken from a study of blood T cell repertoires in COVID-19. TCRdb's table, derived via immunoSEQ multiplex PCR, lists solely in-frame clones and lacks some. This table holds fewer than 300,000 clones, roughly 88% found once. The germline V gene has CDR1 MDHEN and CDR2 SYDVKM. The CDR3 length is 14 residues. Trimming at V came to 5 bases and at J to 4 bases, leaving 7 bases not matched to a gene. Participant ages covered about 18 to 95 years across 24 US areas. Participant-reported clinical history was the basis for cohort assignment.

This chain connects TRBV28 to TRBJ1-2; 7 bases align to TRBD1. This receptor was obtained from a woman aged 40 to 49 with acute COVID-19. The specimen sequenced was PBMCs or T cells enriched from blood (not recorded which). Here the CDR3 reads CASSGRGLAYGYTF. The DNA for the CDR3 is TGTGCCAGCAGTGGCAGGGGGTTGGCCTATGGCTACACCTTC.